This T cell receptor (beta chain) appears in the sequencing data of a study of T-cell reconstitution after alpha-beta-depleted transplantation in children. Trimming shortened V by 0 bases and J by 3 bases, and 12 bases separated the two germline ends. Germline values: CDR1 SGHAT, CDR2 FQNNGV. The CDR3 length is 16 residues. This clonotype was detected many times. Preparation of the TCRbeta library involved a method that used unique molecular identifiers. MiXCR, applied by TCRdb to the PCR reads, yields one record per CDR3 protein. In the table there are fewer than 130,000 distinct CDR3 sequences, 10% of which are singletons.

The receptor was derived from a human donor who donated a stem cell graft to a child with acute lymphoblastic leukemia. Sequencing used PBMCs from the stem cell graft donor, obtained from the stem cell graft. The chain employs TRBV11-2 and TRBJ1-5; weak D call: TRBD1 (6 bases). DNA of the CDR3: TGTGCCAGCAGCTTAGATCCAGGGGCTATCAATCAGCCCCAGCATTTT. Encoded protein: CASSLDPGAINQPQHF.